This note documents a single T cell receptor beta chain sequence. Its antigen is not identified. This record comes from a study of T cell responses to AZD1222 COVID-19 vaccine. Broader study findings: Rises in breadth and depth of Spike-specific TCRs came after two AZD1222 doses.

V was shortened by 3 bases and J by 7 bases, with 10 bases between the two germline ends. CDR3 length: 14 residues. CDR1 LGHDT and CDR2 YNNKEL come from the germline V gene (reference sequence). Generated by immunoSEQ multiplex PCR, the TCRdb table keeps only in-frame clones and is missing some. The sample lists about 76,000 clones; about three quarters were seen once. The clonotype originates from an adult who received the MenACWY meningococcal vaccine as a control. The material was peripheral blood, obtained 28 days after the second dose of the MenACWY control vaccine. The genes are TRBV3-1 (or the pseudogene TRBV3-2) and TRBJ1-6; tentatively, D is TRBD1 (5 bases). The CDR3 protein is CASSQGGSNSPLHF. Here the CDR3 DNA reads TGTGCCAGCAGCCAGGGGGGATCGAATTCACCCCTCCACTTT.